One sample yielded the 17 T cell receptor beta chains listed below, sequenced in a study of shared clonotypes between healthy human individuals. Clones were sequenced by immunoSEQ multiplex PCR, and TCRdb holds only the in-frame ones, with some missing. The sample includes 1.5 million to 2.5 million clones, roughly 95% seen only once; the top ten take roughly 1%. CD8 cells classed as naive were CD45RO-negative and positively selected for CCR7, excluding terminally differentiated effector memory CD45RA+ cells. The sequencing input was naive CD8+ T cells sorted from blood. These receptors were taken from a man aged 18 to 30 in good health.

V is TRBV9 and J is TRBJ1-2, with a weak D call TRBD1 (5 bases). The V end was cut by 0 bases, the J end by 3 bases, with 12 bases between. Germline loops: CDR1 SGDLS, CDR2 YYNGEE. The CDR3 contains 15 residues. Here the CDR3 DNA reads TGTGCCAGCAGCGTAGAGGGAGACAGTTACTATGGCTACACCTTC. It yields the protein CASSVEGDSYYGYTF.

V gene TRBV6-5 combines with J gene TRBJ1-2, with 8 bases matching TRBD1. The germline gives CDR1 MNHEY, CDR2 SVGAGI. The J segment lost 3 bases and the V segment lost 6 bases, leaving 6 bases of the junction unmatched. The CDR3 has 14 residues. The CDR3 nucleotides read TGTGCCAGCAGACCAGGGGGCACGGACTATGGCTACACCTTC. This encodes CASRPGGTDYGYTF.

The V gene is TRBV11-2, the J gene TRBJ2-3; tentatively, D is TRBD1 (6 bases). The V and J ends lost 1 base and 4 bases respectively, with 9 bases between them. The CDR3 contains 14 residues. Germline V lookup: CDR1 SGHAT, CDR2 FQNNGV. The CDR3 sequence: CASSLAGEADTQYF. The CDR3 region has the DNA TGTGCCAGCAGCTTAGCAGGGGAAGCAGATACGCAGTATTTT.

The CDR3 here is CASSSHPPVSGFYEQYF. In DNA, the CDR3 is TGTGCCAGCAGTTCTCACCCCCCAGTCAGCGGGTTCTACGAGCAGTACTTC. The rearrangement links TRBV27 to TRBJ2-7, with a tentative D call TRBD2 (6 bases). Trimming took 4 bases from V and 3 from J, leaving 22 bases between them. This CDR3 is 17 amino acids long. Germline V gives CDR1 MNHEY, CDR2 SMNVEV (reference sequence).

The chain employs TRBV7-9 and TRBJ2-5; 7 positions match TRBD2. The V and J ends lost 3 bases and 3 bases, in that order; junction bases with no gene match: 10. CDR1 SEHNR and CDR2 FQNEAQ come from the germline V gene (reference sequence). The length of the CDR3 is 16 residues. CDR3 sequence: CASSFAPGGAKETQYF. The CDR3 DNA sequence: TGTGCCAGCAGCTTCGCCCCGGGGGGTGCCAAAGAGACCCAGTACTTC.

The rearrangement links TRBV6-5 to TRBJ2-7; D not resolved. V lost 2 bases, J lost 4 bases, and 15 bases lay in between. Germline values: CDR1 MNHEY, CDR2 SVGAGI. The CDR3 is 15 residues long. The CDR3: CASSYRSTESYEQYF. CDR3 bases: TGTGCCAGCAGTTACAGGAGCACAGAGAGTTACGAGCAGTACTTC.

The chain links TRBV5-5 to TRBJ1-1; unclear D gene. Trimming left V 2 bases short and J 1 base short, with 9 bases between. This CDR3 has 14 residues. Germline CDR1 reads SGHKS; CDR2 reads YYEKEE (reference sequence). Here the CDR3 reads CASSFFGENTEAFF. The CDR3 bases are TGTGCCAGCAGCTTTTTCGGCGAGAACACTGAAGCTTTCTTT.

The rearrangement joins TRBV28 to TRBJ1-1; no firm D call. The CDR3 has 15 residues. The ends were cut back, 1 base at V and 7 bases at J, with 16 bases in the middle. Germline CDR1 reads MDHEN; CDR2 reads SYDVKM. In DNA, the CDR3 is TGTGCCAGCAGTTTATCTTGGCCCAGGACGGGTGAAGCTTTCTTT. This translates into CASSLSWPRTGEAFF. Supplemented by reference TRBV28 and TRBJ1-1, the full variable domain reads DVKVTQSSRYLVKRTGEKVFLECVQDMDHENMFWYRQDPGLGLRLIYFSYDVKMKEKGDIPEGYSVSREKKERFSLILESASTNQTSMYLCASSLSWPRTGEAFFGQGTRLTVV.

The CDR3 nucleotides are TGTGCCTGGAGGACATTGGACCGCTCTAACTATGGCTACACCTTC. Its translation: CAWRTLDRSNYGYTF. The chain couples TRBV30 to TRBJ1-2; D is unresolved. The CDR3 totals 15 residues. CDR1 and CDR2 (germline): GTSNPN, SVGIG (reference sequence). The V gene lost 3 bases and the J gene lost 0 bases, with 14 bases spanning the gap.

This rearrangement joins TRBV30 to TRBJ1-2, with 7 bases matching TRBD1. J lost 4 bases, V lost 0 bases, and 5 bases had no gene match. Germline lookup yields CDR1 GTSNPN and CDR2 SVGIG (reference sequence). This CDR3 is 14 amino acids long. The CDR3 bases are TGTGCCTGGAGTGTACGGGGGACAGTCTATGGCTACACCTTC. This gives the protein CAWSVRGTVYGYTF.

The CDR3 DNA sequence: TGTGCCAGCAGTGAAGCCCGACCGACCTGGGAGACCCAGTACTTC. Its translation is CASSEARPTWETQYF. V usage is TRBV6-1 and J usage is TRBJ2-5, with unresolved D. This CDR3 contains 15 residues. The V gene lost 0 bases and the J gene lost 5 bases, with 13 bases spanning the gap. CDR1 is MNHNS, CDR2 SASEGT, per germline.

CDR3 amino acids: CASSLDSGENTEAFF. CDR3 DNA sequence: TGTGCCAGCAGCTTGGATTCAGGGGAGAACACTGAAGCTTTCTTT. The gene calls are TRBV5-8 and TRBJ1-1; a possible D gene is TRBD1 (6 bases). CDR3 length equals 15 residues. In germline, CDR1 is SGHTS, CDR2 YDEGEE. V was pared by 0 bases and J by 1 base, with 10 bases between.

Points on this clone: This specimen includes other DNA sequences encoding the same CDR3. CDR3 sequence: CASSHTDTQYF. The CDR3 region has the DNA TGTGCCAGTAGCCACACAGATACGCAGTATTTT. The chain is built from TRBV27 and TRBJ2-3; D remains unclear. CDR1 MNHEY and CDR2 SMNVEV come from the germline V gene (reference sequence). V was shortened by 9 bases and J by 2 bases, with 6 bases between the two germline ends. The CDR3 runs 11 residues.

To note about this clone: At one of its ends the junction is not consistent with the germline gene, which may arise from a read error. The chain combines TRBV4-1 with TRBJ2-7, with TRBD2 identical over 9 bases. This CDR3 comprises 16 residues. Germline V gene lookup returns CDR1 MGHRA and CDR2 YSYEKL. The CDR3: CAGSQDRTSVIHEQYF. The CDR3 DNA reads as TGCGCCGGCAGCCAAGATAGGACTAGCGTGATCCACGAGCAGTACTTC.

The J gene is TRBJ2-5, the V gene TRBV30; D unresolved. CDR1 and CDR2 (germline): GTSNPN, SVGIG (reference sequence). This CDR3 has 12 residues. Trimming shortened V by 1 base and J by 5 bases, and 8 bases separated the two germline ends. The CDR3 coding sequence is TGTGCCTGGAGTGCCTACGTGGAGACCCAGTACTTC. Translation gives CAWSAYVETQYF.

The chain couples TRBV13 to TRBJ1-6; D might be TRBD1 (5 bases). Germline assignment: CDR1 PRHDT and CDR2 FYEKMQ (reference sequence). The CDR3 is 14 amino acids. V dropped 4 bases and J dropped 9 bases, with 13 bases sitting between them. The CDR3 nucleotides read TGTGCCAGCAGCTCAGGGAAGGGTGCTTCACCCCTCCACTTT. As protein: CASSSGKGASPLHF.

Note on this clone: This specimen includes other DNA sequences encoding the same CDR3. The chain uses TRBV27 and TRBJ2-7; 7 bases map to TRBD1. Unmatched junction bases numbered 2, after V lost 0 bases and J lost 3 bases. The CDR3 is 14 amino acids. The germline CDR1 and CDR2 sequences are MNHEY and SMNVEV (reference sequence). The CDR3 spells CASSLSRTGYEQYF. CDR3 in DNA: TGTGCCAGCAGTTTATCGCGGACAGGCTACGAGCAGTACTTC.